This T cell receptor beta chain was sequenced during a study of T cells in Graves' hyperthyroidism and ophthalmopathy. Initially, at the first diagnosis of hyperthyroidism and before any ophthalmopathy symptoms, blood was sampled. Using less than 12 ml of fresh peripheral blood, PBMCs were prepared. Authors of the study amplified TCR beta CDR3 regions from RNA transcripts. The HTBI primer set served for first-round RT-PCR of the TCR CDR3. MiXCR was run by TCRdb on the multiplex PCR reads, yielding one entry per CDR3 protein. Among hundreds of thousands of distinct CDR3 sequences listed, roughly 20% were seen once. The V end lost 7 bases, the J end lost 6 bases, and 13 bases lay between the germline ends. This CDR3 is 13 amino acids long.

The chain recombines TRBV12-3 or TRBV12-4 with TRBJ1-3, with D uncertain. The receptor was derived from a woman aged 45-65 years with Graves' hyperthyroidism that later progressed to Graves' ophthalmopathy. Sequenced material: blood. In nucleotides, the CDR3 is TGTGCCAGCACCCAATCCTCGGCAAACACCATATATTTT. Translating gives CASTQSSANTIYF.